One sample yielded the 14 T cell receptor beta chains listed below, sequenced in a study of shared clonotypes between healthy human individuals. Profiling relied on immunoSEQ multiplex PCR, and the TCRdb table lists in-frame clones only, not all of them. The data contain over a million clones, 97% to 99% of them singletons. Material: naive CD4+ T cells sorted from blood. Subset meaning: CD45RA+ positively selected. All receptors derive from a man aged 25 to 40 in good health.

The chain links TRBV18 to TRBJ2-2; TRBD1 is a possible D gene (6 bases). V gave up 3 bases and J gave up 4 bases, with 21 bases separating them. Germline V gives CDR1 KGHSH, CDR2 LQKENI. The CDR3 runs 18 residues. The CDR3 protein is CASSPIQGSHPSTGELFF. DNA for the CDR3: TGTGCCAGCTCACCTATACAGGGATCCCACCCGAGCACCGGGGAGCTGTTTTTT.

The CDR3 sequence is CASSSDRGNLGEQYF. CDR3 DNA: TGTGCCAGCAGTTCGGACAGGGGAAATCTGGGCGAGCAGTACTTC. This sequence joins TRBV27 and TRBJ2-7, with 9 bases aligning to TRBD1. Trimming removed 4 bases from V and 6 bases from J; junction bases left unmatched: 10. The CDR3 sequence is 15 residues long. Looked up from germline, CDR1 is MNHEY and CDR2 is SMNVEV (reference sequence).

This rearrangement joins TRBV19 to TRBJ1-1; D possibly corresponds to TRBD1 (5 bases). There are 14 residues in the CDR3. V shed 1 base and J shed 5 bases, with 11 bases lying between them. CDR1 is LNHDA and CDR2 is SQIVND in the germline V gene (reference sequence). The DNA of the CDR3 is TGTGCCAGTAGTATAGTTGGGGCTCCAACTGAAGCTTTCTTT. Amino acid sequence: CASSIVGAPTEAFF.

This clone was seen a single time. This sequence joins TRBV18 and TRBJ2-5; D gene uncertain. CDR3 length: 14 residues. Germline CDR1 is KGHSH and CDR2 is LQKENI. V was cut by 4 bases and J by 3 bases, with 12 bases left in between. CDR3 DNA sequence: TGTGCCAGCTCACTATACAATCCAGAAGAGACCCAGTACTTC. This sequence encodes CASSLYNPEETQYF.

Note on this clone: The sample contains more than one DNA sequence encoding this CDR3. This chain connects TRBV6-4 to TRBJ1-4; D not certain. Trimming took off 5 bases at V and 0 bases at J, with 4 bases between the two ends. The CDR3 runs to 13 residues. Germline V gene data show CDR1 as MRHNA and CDR2 as SNTAGT. DNA of the CDR3: TGTGCCAGCAGTCGATCAACTAATGAAAAACTGTTTTTT. Encoded protein: CASSRSTNEKLFF.

This chain joins TRBV19 and TRBJ1-5; TRBD1 matches 11 bases. V was clipped by 4 bases and J by 2 bases; unmatched bases: 4. In germline, CDR1 is LNHDA, CDR2 SQIVND (reference sequence). The CDR3 loop spans 16 amino acids. CDR3 DNA sequence: TGTGCCAGTAGTACCTGGACAGGGGGCGGCAATCAGCCCCAGCATTTT. This sequence encodes CASSTWTGGGNQPQHF.

This clone occurred once. The rearrangement joins TRBV6-5 to TRBJ2-7; 8 positions match TRBD2. The germline V gene encodes CDR1 MNHEY and CDR2 SVGAGI. The trim removed 4 bases at V and 3 bases at J, leaving 2 bases unmatched. This CDR3 has 13 amino acids. The CDR3 DNA reads TGTGCCAGCAGTTCTAGCGGGCTCTACGAGCAGTACTTC. Its protein is CASSSSGLYEQYF.

This chain joins TRBV11-3 and TRBJ1-5; TRBD1 matches 7 bases. There are 17 residues in the CDR3. Germline V gene lookup returns CDR1 SGHNT and CDR2 YENEEA. V shed 0 bases and J 2 bases; nucleotides not matched to a gene: 7. CDR3 sequence: CASSLDWTGPGNQPQHF. The CDR3 DNA is TGTGCCAGCAGCTTAGATTGGACAGGCCCGGGCAATCAGCCCCAGCATTTT.

V and J are TRBV5-1 and TRBJ2-2; D perhaps matches TRBD1 (7 bases). V shed 4 bases and J shed 6 bases, with 25 bases lying between them. CDR3 length equals 18 residues. CDR1 is SGHRS, CDR2 YFSETQ, per germline. CDR3 in amino acids: CASSTSWGRDSFPGELFF. CDR3 nucleotides: TGCGCCAGCAGCACCTCCTGGGGGCGGGACAGCTTCCCCGGGGAGCTGTTTTTT.

J is TRBJ2-7 and V is TRBV27, with TRBD1 matching over 8 bases. From germline, CDR1 is MNHEY and CDR2 SMNVEV (reference sequence). The CDR3 totals 18 residues. V was clipped by 5 bases and J by 0 bases; unmatched bases: 15. This CDR3 is CASSPRDRLSPSSYEQYF. The CDR3 DNA follows: TGTGCCAGCAGTCCCCGGGACAGGCTTTCCCCGAGCTCCTACGAGCAGTACTTC.

J is TRBJ2-7 and V is TRBV6-4; D uncertain. Germline CDR1 is MRHNA and CDR2 is SNTAGT. This CDR3 has 13 residues. V gave up 4 bases and J gave up 6 bases, with 13 bases separating them. The CDR3, as DNA: TGTGCCAGCAGTGCAGATCCAGGCGCCGAGCAGTACTTC. Translated, it gives CASSADPGAEQYF.

This chain uses TRBV28 with TRBJ1-1; D possibly corresponds to TRBD1 (5 bases). The length of the CDR3 is 10 residues. Germline CDR1 MDHEN, CDR2 SYDVKM. The CDR3 here is CVVGDTEAFF. CDR3 bases: TGTGTTGTGGGGGACACTGAAGCTTTCTTT.

The rearrangement uses TRBV5-1 and TRBJ2-2; D gene ambiguous. V was clipped by 2 bases and J by 0 bases, with 8 bases between them. Germline CDR1 reads SGHRS; CDR2 reads YFSETQ. This CDR3 has 15 residues. As DNA, the CDR3 is TGCGCCAGCAGCTTCCTGCAGGCGAACACCGGGGAGCTGTTTTTT. It is translated as CASSFLQANTGELFF.

The chain employs TRBV28 and TRBJ1-1, with a tentative D call TRBD1 (6 bases). The CDR3 totals 17 residues. CDR1 is MDHEN, CDR2 SYDVKM, per germline. The germline V and J ends were trimmed by 4 bases and 2 bases, with 20 bases remaining between them. CDR3 sequence: CASSSPRSQQGNTEAFF. The CDR3 DNA reads TGTGCCAGCAGTTCCCCGAGGTCTCAACAGGGTAACACTGAAGCTTTCTTT.